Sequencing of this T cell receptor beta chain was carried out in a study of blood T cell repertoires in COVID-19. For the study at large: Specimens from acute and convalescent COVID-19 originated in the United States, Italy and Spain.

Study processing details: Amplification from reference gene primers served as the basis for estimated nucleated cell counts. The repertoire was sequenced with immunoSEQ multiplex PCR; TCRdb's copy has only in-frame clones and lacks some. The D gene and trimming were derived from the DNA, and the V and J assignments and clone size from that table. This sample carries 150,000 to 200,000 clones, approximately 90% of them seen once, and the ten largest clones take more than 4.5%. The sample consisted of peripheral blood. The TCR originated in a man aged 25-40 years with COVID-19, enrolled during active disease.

CDR3 DNA: TGTGCCAGCAGTTTTGTTCTGCAGGGGTACTATGGCTACACCTTC. It is translated as CASSFVLQGYYGYTF. This chain links TRBV6-2 or TRBV6-3 with TRBJ1-2, with a weak D call TRBD1 (6 bases). CDR3 length equals 15 residues. V dropped 4 bases and J dropped 3 bases, with 15 bases sitting between them. Germline CDR1 is MNHEY and CDR2 is SVGEGT.